A selection of T cell receptor beta chains follows, all from one sample in a study of CD8+CD57+ T cells in acquired aplastic anemia. MiXCR, applied by TCRdb to the reads, yields one record per CDR3 protein. The table has about 200,000 distinct CDR3 sequences, about 62% seen once; the top ten hold around 60%. Material: sorted CD4+, CD8+, or CD8+CD57+ T cells (not recorded which) from PBMCs. These TCRs come from a human donor with aplastic anemia. The CDR3 runs from the conserved cysteine through the conserved F or W. The D gene is left open where the match is weak. Some rows mark clone size as missing; the rest say once, few, many or name a class of expanded clone.

V	J	D	size	DNA	CDR3
TRBV7-2	TRBJ1-2	-	-	TGTGCCAGCAGCTTAGCGGGGTCGGCTGGCTACACCTTC	CASSLAGSAGYTF
TRBV12-3/TRBV12-4	TRBJ2-3	TRBD2	many	TGTGCCAGCAGTACCTGGACTAGCGGGGTTTCAGATACGCAGTATTTT	CASSTWTSGVSDTQYF
TRBV11-2	TRBJ2-6	-	-	TGTGCCAGCAGCTTAGTGCCGTCCTCCGGGGCCAACGTCCTGACTTTC	CASSLVPSSGANVLTF
TRBV9	TRBJ2-1	TRBD2	-	TGTGCCAGCAGCGTAGGCGGAGCGGGGGGGTACAATGAGCAGTTCTTC	CASSVGGAGGYNEQFF
TRBV7-9	TRBJ2-3	TRBD1	-	TGTGCCAGCAGCTCAAATCCGGGACAGGGCACAGATACGCAGTATTTT	CASSSNPGQGTDTQYF
TRBV7-9	TRBJ2-5	-	-	TGTGCCAGCAGCTCCGCCATGGAGACCCAGTACTTC	CASSSAMETQYF
TRBV19	TRBJ2-5	TRBD2	once	TGTGCCAGTAGTTTCGTAGCGGGAGGGCGACAGACCCAGTACTTC	CASSFVAGGRQTQYF
TRBV5-1	TRBJ2-7	TRBD1	once	TGCGCCAGCAGCTTGGTACAGGGGGCCCTCGGGGGGGAGCAGTACTTC	CASSLVQGALGGEQYF
TRBV12-3/TRBV12-4	TRBJ2-1	-	many	TGTGCCAGCAGTGATAGTTGGAATGAGCAGTTCTTC	CASSDSWNEQFF
TRBV7-9	TRBJ1-2	-	-	TGTGCCAGCAGCCTGGACGGCGGGGGCTCTGGCTACACCTTC	CASSLDGGGSGYTF
TRBV6-1	TRBJ2-5	TRBD2	few	TGTGCCAGCAGGATAGCGGGGGGGCAAGAGACCCAGTACTTC	CASRIAGGQETQYF
TRBV7-2	TRBJ1-2	-	-	TGTGCCAGCAGCTTAGTTGTGGGACCTAGCTATGGCTACACCTTC	CASSLVVGPSYGYTF
TRBV20-1	TRBJ2-5	TRBD2	many	TGCAGTGCTACTGCCCTAGGGACTAGCGGAGGGACCCAGTACTTC	CSATALGTSGGTQYF
TRBV10-3	TRBJ1-2	-	many	TGTGCCACCGCCCGTGAAGGGGTGGGGGCTAACTATGGCTACACCTTC	CATAREGVGANYGYTF
TRBV7-9	TRBJ2-7	TRBD2	-	TGTGCCAGCAGCTTCCGGGAACGGGAGGGCCGTTACGAGCAGTACTTC	CASSFREREGRYEQYF
TRBV4-3	TRBJ2-7	TRBD2	-	TGCGCCAGCAGCCAGGATCGGGGGGTCGAGCAGTACTTC	CASSQDRGVEQYF
TRBV7-6	TRBJ1-1	-	-	TGTGCCAGCAGCGAGTCTGGTGGCACTGAAGCTTTCTTT	CASSESGGTEAFF
TRBV5-6	TRBJ2-3	TRBD2	many	TGTGCCAGCAGCTTGTCGCAAGCGGGGGAGACCACAGATACGCAGTATTTT	CASSLSQAGETTDTQYF
TRBV7-3	TRBJ2-3	TRBD1	-	TGCGCCAGCAGCTTGGACGGGACAGGGACAGATACGCAGTATTTT	CASSLDGTGTDTQYF
TRBV10-1	TRBJ2-7	TRBD1	-	TGCGCCAGAGTCCTCGGGGGGACAGGGACCTACGAGCAGTACTTC	CARVLGGTGTYEQYF
TRBV5-4	TRBJ1-1	-	once	TGTGCCAGCAGCTTTAAACAGGGAATTAGGGCTTTCTTT	CASSFKQGIRAFF
TRBV10-1	TRBJ2-5	-	-	TGCGCCAGCTCGGACCCTTTTGGGACCCAGTACTTC	CASSDPFGTQYF
TRBV5-1	TRBJ1-1	TRBD1	-	TGCGCCAGCAGCGATGGGACAGTCTCCCTAGGAGCTTTCTTT	CASSDGTVSLGAFF
TRBV20-1	TRBJ1-6	TRBD1	-	TGCAATGCCTCCACAGGGGCGTACTATAGTTCACCCCTCCACTTT	CNASTGAYYSSPLHF
TRBV7-9	TRBJ1-3	-	-	TGTGCCAGCAGCTACCCGGAAGCTGGAAACACCATATATTTT	CASSYPEAGNTIYF